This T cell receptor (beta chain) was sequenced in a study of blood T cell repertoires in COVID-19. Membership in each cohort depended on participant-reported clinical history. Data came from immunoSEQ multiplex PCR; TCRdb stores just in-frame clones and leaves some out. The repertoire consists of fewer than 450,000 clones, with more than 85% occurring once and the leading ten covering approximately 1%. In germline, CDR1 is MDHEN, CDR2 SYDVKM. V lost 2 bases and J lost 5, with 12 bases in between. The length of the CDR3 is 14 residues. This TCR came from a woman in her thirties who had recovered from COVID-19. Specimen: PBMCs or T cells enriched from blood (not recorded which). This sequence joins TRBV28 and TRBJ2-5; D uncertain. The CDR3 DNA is TGTGCCAGCAGTTTACCGGCAGTCGGGGAGACCCAGTACTTC. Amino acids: CASSLPAVGETQYF. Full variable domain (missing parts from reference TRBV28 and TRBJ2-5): DVKVTQSSRYLVKRTGEKVFLECVQDMDHENMFWYRQDPGLGLRLIYFSYDVKMKEKGDIPEGYSVSREKKERFSLILESASTNQTSMYLCASSLPAVGETQYFGPGTRLLVL.